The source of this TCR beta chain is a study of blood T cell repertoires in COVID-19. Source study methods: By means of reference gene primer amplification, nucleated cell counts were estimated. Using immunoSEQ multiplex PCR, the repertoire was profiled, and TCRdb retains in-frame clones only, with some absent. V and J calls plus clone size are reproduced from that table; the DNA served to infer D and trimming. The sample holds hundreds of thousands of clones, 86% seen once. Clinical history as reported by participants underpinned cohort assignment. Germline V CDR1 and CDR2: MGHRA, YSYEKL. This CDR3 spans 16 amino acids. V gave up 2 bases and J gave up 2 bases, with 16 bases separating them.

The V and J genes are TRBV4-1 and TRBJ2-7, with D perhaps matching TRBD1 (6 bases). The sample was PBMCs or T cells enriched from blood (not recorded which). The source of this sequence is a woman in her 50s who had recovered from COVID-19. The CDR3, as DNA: TGCGCCAGCAGCCAACTATATCGGGGACACCCCTACGAGCAGTACTTC. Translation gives CASSQLYRGHPYEQYF.